Below, 18 T cell receptor beta chains from the same sample are listed, as sequenced in a study of blood T cell repertoires in COVID-19. The assay was immunoSEQ multiplex PCR, and TCRdb's table has in-frame clones only and misses some. Among about 250,000 clones, 83% were seen once, and the ten largest hold approximately 5.9%. Sequenced input: peripheral blood. The receptors come from an elderly man with acute or convalescent COVID-19.

The rearrangement links TRBV14 to TRBJ1-1; TRBD1 is a possible D gene (5 bases). The ends were cut back, 4 bases at V and 2 bases at J, with 8 bases in the middle. Germline assignment: CDR1 SGHDN and CDR2 FVKESK. This CDR3 contains 13 residues. The CDR3: CASSLQGNTEAFF. Here the CDR3 DNA reads TGTGCCAGCAGCCTTCAGGGAAACACTGAAGCTTTCTTT.

This chain joins TRBV7-2 and TRBJ1-1; 9 bases match TRBD1. V was pared by 5 bases and J by 3 bases, with 10 bases of the junction left unmatched. CDR3 size: 16 residues. Germline V lookup: CDR1 SGHTA, CDR2 FQGNSA. The CDR3 protein is CASSLFAGQGYTEAFF. CDR3 in DNA: TGTGCCAGCAGCCTATTCGCGGGACAGGGTTACACTGAAGCTTTCTTT.

The chain combines TRBV28 with TRBJ1-2; 7 nucleotides line up with TRBD1. V dropped 5 bases and J dropped 8; count of bases not matched to a gene: 14. Germline-derived CDR1 and CDR2 are MDHEN and SYDVKM. This CDR3 comprises 15 residues. CDR3 sequence: CASSLGTAGGYGYTF. As DNA, the CDR3 is TGTGCCAGCAGTCTAGGGACGGCAGGGGGATACGGCTACACCTTC.

The gene calls are TRBV19 and TRBJ1-2, with D possibly TRBD1 on 5 matching bases. This CDR3 spans 12 amino acids. CDR1 is LNHDA and CDR2 is SQIVND in the germline V gene (reference sequence). The V gene lost 3 bases and the J gene lost 4 bases, with 6 bases spanning the gap. The CDR3 DNA sequence: TGTGCCAGTAGTATGGGGGGCTATGGCTACACCTTC. Translated, it gives CASSMGGYGYTF.

This clone was observed once. This chain uses TRBV29-1 with TRBJ2-2; TRBD1 agrees at 7 bases. Germline V CDR1 and CDR2: SQVTM, ANQGSEA. The V gene end was trimmed by 6 bases and the J gene end by 5 bases; junction bases not matched to a gene: 9. The CDR3 is made up of 14 amino acids. CDR3 in amino acids: CSVGQVLGTGELFF. For the CDR3, the DNA is TGCAGCGTAGGACAGGTTTTGGGTACCGGGGAGCTGTTTTTT.

The CDR3 reads CAWRVSDGDYGYTF. CDR3 nucleotide sequence: TGTGCCTGGAGGGTTTCGGACGGGGACTATGGCTACACCTTC. This rearrangement joins TRBV30 to TRBJ1-2; no reliable D call. Germline lookup yields CDR1 GTSNPN and CDR2 SVGIG (reference sequence). V gave up 3 bases and J gave up 3 bases, with 14 bases separating them. The CDR3 loop spans 14 amino acids.

The J gene is TRBJ1-3, the V gene TRBV5-1, with D perhaps TRBD1 (5 bases). CDR3 length: 15 residues. V was trimmed by 4 bases and J by 1 base, leaving 12 bases between them. Germline assignment: CDR1 SGHRS and CDR2 YFSETQ. CDR3 sequence reads: CASSRTQGSGNTIYF. The CDR3 DNA is TGCGCCAGCAGCCGTACTCAGGGTTCTGGAAACACCATATATTTT.

The chain uses TRBV27 and TRBJ1-6, with a tentative D call TRBD1 (5 bases). The CDR3 contains 17 residues. Germline V gene data show CDR1 as MNHEY and CDR2 as SMNVEV (reference sequence). The V end lost 1 base, the J end lost 0 bases, and 10 bases lay between the germline ends. CDR3 DNA: TGTGCCAGCAGTTTATTTGGGGCGAGCTCCTATAATTCACCCCTCCACTTT. It codes for CASSLFGASSYNSPLHF.

The V and J genes are TRBV6-5 and TRBJ1-1; 7 nucleotides agree with TRBD1. The length of the CDR3 is 14 residues. Germline lookup yields CDR1 MNHEY and CDR2 SVGAGI. V was clipped by 3 bases and J by 3 bases; unmatched bases: 4. The CDR3 sequence: CASSYVGTDTEAFF. The CDR3 nucleotides read TGTGCCAGCAGTTATGTGGGGACAGACACTGAAGCTTTCTTT.

This clone was counted only a few times. The rearrangement links TRBV5-6 to TRBJ1-1; 12 positions agree with TRBD1. There are 16 residues in the CDR3. Trimming took 4 bases from V and 1 from J; bases not matched to a gene: 5. Germline assignment: CDR1 SGHDT and CDR2 YYEEEE. DNA for the CDR3: TGTGCCAGCAGCCCGGGGACAGGGGGCGGGAACACTGAAGCTTTCTTT. It translates to CASSPGTGGGNTEAFF. Based on the CDR3 plus reference TRBV5-6 and TRBJ1-1, the full variable domain is DAGVTQSPTHLIKTRGQQVTLRCSPKSGHDTVSWYQQALGQGPQFIFQYYEEEERQRGNFPDRFSGHQFPNYSSELNVNALLLGDSALYLCASSPGTGGGNTEAFFGQGTRLTVV.

V is TRBV28 and J is TRBJ2-1, with D perhaps matching TRBD2 (6 bases). Germline V lookup: CDR1 MDHEN, CDR2 SYDVKM. V was shortened by 8 bases and J by 3 bases, with 14 bases between the two germline ends. There are 14 residues in the CDR3. CDR3 sequence reads: CASGRAGFYNEQFF. The CDR3, as DNA: TGTGCCAGCGGAAGGGCGGGGTTCTACAATGAGCAGTTCTTC.

V is TRBV7-3 and J is TRBJ2-7; TRBD1 is a possible D gene (6 bases). Germline V gene lookup returns CDR1 SGHTA and CDR2 FQGTGA. CDR3 length equals 13 residues. V was cut by 5 bases and J by 2 bases, with 10 bases left in between. DNA for the CDR3: TGTGCCAGCAGCCTGGACAGAACCTACGAGCAGTACTTC. Translated: CASSLDRTYEQYF.

J is TRBJ2-2 and V is TRBV7-6; weak D call: TRBD2 (5 bases). In germline, CDR1 is SGHVS, CDR2 FNYEAQ. Trimming cost V 3 bases and J 3 bases, with 5 bases left between them. The CDR3 length is 13 residues. CDR3 amino acids: CASSLRDTGELFF. For the CDR3, the DNA is TGTGCCAGCAGCTTGCGGGACACCGGGGAGCTGTTTTTT.

CDR3 coding DNA: TGTGCCAGCAGCTTAGTCCACAGGGGAGTCGCAGAGACCCAGTACTTC. Amino acids: CASSLVHRGVAETQYF. This chain links TRBV7-8 with TRBJ2-5; 7 bases agree with TRBD1. Germline CDR1 SGHVS, CDR2 FQNEAQ. The J segment lost 4 bases and the V segment lost 1 base, leaving 9 bases of the junction unmatched. The CDR3 has 16 amino acids. The full variable domain, rest sourced from reference TRBV7-8 and TRBJ2-5, is GAGVSQSPRYKVAKRGQDVALRCDPISGHVSLFWYQQALGQGPEFLTYFQNEAQLDKSGLPSDRFFAERPEGSVSTLKIQRTQQEDSAVYLCASSLVHRGVAETQYFGPGTRLLVL.

This clone showed up just a few times. The V gene is TRBV2, the J gene TRBJ1-6, with TRBD1 matching over 7 bases. CDR3 length: 15 amino acids. Trimming took 5 bases from V and 6 from J; bases not matched to a gene: 7. CDR1 SNHLY and CDR2 FYNNEI come from the germline V gene. CDR3 loop: CASSRPTGTNSPLHF. CDR3 in DNA: TGTGCCAGCAGTCGACCGACAGGGACTAATTCACCCCTCCACTTT.

V is TRBV5-1 and J is TRBJ2-7, with 9 bases fitting TRBD2. V dropped 0 bases and J dropped 4; count of bases not matched to a gene: 11. The germline V gene has CDR1 SGHRS and CDR2 YFSETQ. The CDR3 runs 17 residues. The CDR3 nucleotides read TGCGCCAGCAGCTTGGTCGGGCGGGAGGGGACTCGGTACGAGCAGTACTTC. This gives the protein CASSLVGREGTRYEQYF.

This sequence joins TRBV28 and TRBJ1-2, with 8 positions matching TRBD1. V shed 5 bases, J shed 4 bases, and the junction held 9 bases outside the gene matches. The CDR3 loop spans 15 amino acids. Germline V gives CDR1 MDHEN, CDR2 SYDVKM. The CDR3 protein is CASSTSGGRIYGYTF. The CDR3 nucleotides are TGTGCCAGCAGTACCTCAGGGGGCCGAATCTATGGCTACACCTTC.

This chain uses TRBV6-5 with TRBJ2-2; the D gene is possibly TRBD1 (6 bases). V was trimmed by 6 bases and J by 4 bases, leaving 12 bases between them. The CDR3 spans 14 residues. Germline CDR1 reads MNHEY; CDR2 reads SVGAGI. The CDR3 protein is CASSRGGPTGELFF. Written as DNA, the CDR3 is TGTGCCAGCAGCCGAGGGGGACCCACCGGGGAGCTGTTTTTT.